This T cell receptor (beta chain) originates from a study of CD8+ T cells in alopecia areata. Extraction of RNA preceded its reverse transcription into cDNA, which served as the sequencing template. Data came from immunoSEQ multiplex PCR; TCRdb stores just in-frame clones and leaves some out. The sample lists about 110,000 clones; around 55% were seen once. Germline V lookup: CDR1 SGDLS, CDR2 YYNGEE. V gave up 6 bases and J gave up 0 bases, with 9 bases separating them. The CDR3 totals 13 residues. Study results and limitations: Unlike in mice, where it was clearer, TCR sharing across patients was less clear, possibly HLA-related.

Turning to this clone: Its antigen is still unknown.

PBMCs were stained for CD3, CD4 and CD8, and CD4+ and CD8+ T cells were sorted. The chain joins TRBV9 to TRBJ1-1; D call uncertain. The source is a human donor in good health. Source material: CD8+ T cells sorted from blood. In DNA, the CDR3 is TGTGCCAGCAAAGGTCCCGTGAACACTGAAGCTTTCTTT. Encoded protein: CASKGPVNTEAFF.